The T cell receptor (beta chain) under discussion was sequenced for a study of blood T cell repertoires in COVID-19. Study information: PBMCs, B-cell-depleted T cells, or T cells provided the cDNA or gDNA that made up the material.

Trimming took 3 bases from V and 4 from J; bases not matched to a gene: 4. CDR3 length equals 14 residues. Germline CDR1 KGHSH, CDR2 LQKENI. Seattle cases were enrolled at active infection and followed longitudinally. Original methodology: Amplification from reference gene primers served as the basis for estimated nucleated cell counts. The assay was immunoSEQ multiplex PCR, and TCRdb's table has in-frame clones only and misses some. V and J calls and clone size are copied from that table; D and trimming were computed from the DNA. Among about 350,000 clones listed, 80% to 90% were seen once. Sequences were obtained from peripheral blood. The TCR originated in a woman aged 45-65 years with COVID-19, enrolled during active disease. The genes are TRBV18 and TRBJ2-3, with 7 bases identical to TRBD2. CDR3 DNA: TGTGCCAGCTCACCTCGGACTAGGCCAGATACGCAGTATTTT. It codes for CASSPRTRPDTQYF.